The 32 T cell receptor beta chains listed next were all sequenced from one sample in a study of blood T cell repertoires in COVID-19. Method: immunoSEQ multiplex PCR; TCRdb's copy keeps in-frame clones and lacks some. Among around 79,000 clones listed, around 83% were seen once. Sequenced material: peripheral blood. These receptors came from a woman in her sixties or seventies with acute or convalescent COVID-19.

The J gene is TRBJ2-1, the V gene TRBV5-1; 12 nucleotides match TRBD2. In germline, CDR1 is SGHRS, CDR2 YFSETQ. V shed 4 bases and J 7 bases; nucleotides not matched to a gene: 6. CDR3 length: 15 residues. The CDR3 DNA reads as TGCGCCAGCAGCCCTAGCGGGGGGGCCGAGAATGAGCAGTTCTTC. This translates into CASSPSGGAENEQFF.

The sample holds one count of this clone. The chain combines TRBV6-4 with TRBJ1-6, with TRBD1 matching 8 bases. This CDR3 comprises 14 residues. Germline trimming cut 2 bases from V and 6 bases from J; bases unmatched to any gene: 0. CDR1 is MRHNA, CDR2 SNTAGT, per germline. The CDR3 region has the DNA TGTGCCAGCAGTGACGGACAGGGTAATTCACCCCTCCACTTT. Translated: CASSDGQGNSPLHF.

A single count supports this clone. V is TRBV5-1 and J is TRBJ1-2; 9 nucleotides line up with TRBD1. V lost 2 bases and J lost 2; bases outside the gene matches: 7. Germline CDR1 and CDR2: SGHRS and YFSETQ. The CDR3 is 16 amino acids. This CDR3 is CASSLDGTGTNYGYTF. CDR3 in DNA: TGCGCCAGCAGCTTAGACGGGACAGGGACGAACTATGGCTACACCTTC. The full variable domain, its missing parts supplied by reference TRBV5-1 and TRBJ1-2, is KAGVTQTPRYLIKTRGQQVTLSCSPISGHRSVSWYQQTPGQGLQFLFEYFSETQRNKGNFPGRFSGRQFSNSRSEMNVSTLELGDSALYLCASSLDGTGTNYGYTFGSGTRLTVV.

The chain links TRBV6-1 to TRBJ1-2, with TRBD1 matching over 10 bases. V was clipped by 4 bases and J by 5 bases; unmatched bases: 7. The CDR3 length is 15 residues. CDR1 is MNHNS and CDR2 is SASEGT in the germline V gene. Here the CDR3 reads CASSGGTGERYGYTF. CDR3 DNA: TGTGCCAGCAGTGGCGGGACAGGGGAACGATATGGCTACACCTTC.

V usage is TRBV30 and J usage is TRBJ2-2, with TRBD1 matching 8 bases. From germline, CDR1 is GTSNPN and CDR2 SVGIG (reference sequence). The trim removed 0 bases at V and 6 bases at J, leaving 6 bases unmatched. The CDR3 contains 15 residues. CDR3 protein: CAWSVLQGAAGELFF. The DNA of the CDR3 is TGTGCCTGGAGTGTACTTCAGGGGGCCGCCGGGGAGCTGTTTTTT.

This chain joins TRBV7-9 and TRBJ1-1, with TRBD1 as a possible D gene (6 bases). The germline gives CDR1 SEHNR, CDR2 FQNEAQ (reference sequence). CDR3 length: 13 residues. V was trimmed by 5 bases and J by 4 bases, leaving 11 bases between them. The CDR3 is CASSLTGITEAFF. The CDR3 nucleotides read TGTGCCAGCAGCCTAACAGGGATCACTGAAGCTTTCTTT.

This clone has only one observation. The chain is built from TRBV2 and TRBJ2-7, with no clear D. Trimming pared 6 bases from V and 6 bases from J, leaving 9 bases between. CDR1 and CDR2 from the germline V gene are SNHLY and FYNNEI. CDR3 size: 11 residues. For the CDR3, the DNA is TGTGCCAGCAGCTTTCTGAGCGAGCAGTACTTC. Protein product: CASSFLSEQYF.

This clone was found a few times. The chain recombines TRBV5-1 with TRBJ1-1, with D unclear. This CDR3 region has 14 residues. Trimming stripped 4 bases from V and 4 bases from J, with 14 bases between. The germline V gene encodes CDR1 SGHRS and CDR2 YFSETQ. This CDR3 is CASSRTEVGTEAFF. The CDR3, as DNA: TGCGCCAGCAGCCGGACGGAGGTGGGCACTGAAGCTTTCTTT.

The chain couples TRBV19 to TRBJ1-4; no clear D gene. Germline V gene data show CDR1 as LNHDA and CDR2 as SQIVND (reference sequence). This CDR3 has 17 amino acids. V was trimmed by 5 bases and J by 0 bases, leaving 16 bases between them. CDR3 amino acids: CASSSFLRAATNEKLFF. The CDR3 coding sequence is TGTGCCAGTAGTTCCTTTCTGAGGGCGGCAACTAATGAAAAACTGTTTTTT.

The V gene is TRBV10-1, the J gene TRBJ1-2, with 9 nucleotides matching TRBD1. The CDR3 is 14 residues long. Germline CDR1 reads WNHNN; CDR2 reads SYGVQD (reference sequence). V was pared by 6 bases and J by 6 bases, with 8 bases of the junction left unmatched. The CDR3 spells CASSAGTGNDGYTF. CDR3 nucleotides: TGCGCCAGCAGCGCCGGGACAGGGAACGATGGCTACACCTTC.

The rearrangement links TRBV6-6 to TRBJ1-2; 7 nucleotides line up with TRBD1. CDR1 and CDR2 (germline): MNHNY, SVGAGI (reference sequence). The V and J ends lost 5 bases and 0 bases, in that order; junction bases with no gene match: 12. This CDR3 region has 17 residues. In DNA form, the CDR3 reads TGTGCCAGCAGTCTAACAGGGGCCGGAAGCGCTAACTATGGCTACACCTTC. This translates into CASSLTGAGSANYGYTF.

This clone was recorded a few times. The chain employs TRBV5-1 and TRBJ2-3; TRBD2 is a possible D gene (6 bases). The CDR3 is 16 residues long. V gave up 4 bases and J gave up 0 bases, with 15 bases separating them. Germline CDR1 and CDR2: SGHRS and YFSETQ. CDR3: CASSREAGTSTDTQYF. The CDR3 DNA reads as TGCGCCAGCAGCAGGGAGGCGGGGACGAGCACAGATACGCAGTATTTT.

This clone was found once. The V call is TRBV9, the J call TRBJ2-2, with D perhaps TRBD2 (6 bases). The V end lost 0 bases, the J end lost 3 bases, and 9 bases lay between the germline ends. The CDR3 consists of 15 residues. Germline loops: CDR1 SGDLS, CDR2 YYNGEE. In DNA form, the CDR3 reads TGTGCCAGCAGCGTAGGTACTAGCCACACCGGGGAGCTGTTTTTT. Its protein is CASSVGTSHTGELFF.

The chain joins TRBV5-1 to TRBJ2-3; D is unresolved. Germline V gene lookup returns CDR1 SGHRS and CDR2 YFSETQ. V dropped 7 bases and J dropped 0 bases, with 6 bases sitting between them. The CDR3 extends over 12 amino acids. The CDR3 loop reads CASHGSTDTQYF. The CDR3 region has the DNA TGCGCCAGCCACGGTAGCACAGATACGCAGTATTTT.

This rearrangement joins TRBV7-6 to TRBJ1-2, with 7 bases fitting TRBD1. Germline CDR1 reads SGHVS; CDR2 reads FNYEAQ. The CDR3 runs 15 residues. Trimming removed 1 base from V and 2 bases from J; junction bases left unmatched: 4. CDR3 amino acids: CASSLGATGNYGYTF. CDR3 nucleotides: TGTGCCAGCAGCTTAGGAGCGACAGGGAACTATGGCTACACCTTC.

Here the CDR3 reads CAWMGARQFVYGYTF. CDR3 in DNA: TGTGCCTGGATGGGCGCCCGACAGTTCGTTTATGGCTACACCTTC. This sequence joins TRBV30 and TRBJ1-2, with D possibly TRBD1 on 5 matching bases. The CDR3 runs 15 residues. Germline CDR1 and CDR2: GTSNPN and SVGIG (reference sequence). Trimming left V 4 bases short and J 5 bases short, with 20 bases between.

The CDR3 DNA is TGTGCCAGCAGCCAAGATCTCGGGGGCTATGGCTACACCTTC. Protein product: CASSQDLGGYGYTF. The gene calls are TRBV3-1 (or the pseudogene TRBV3-2) and TRBJ1-2, with TRBD1 as a possible D gene (5 bases). CDR3 length equals 14 residues. Germline V gene data show CDR1 as LGHDT and CDR2 as YNNKEL (reference sequence). The V and J ends lost 0 bases and 4 bases respectively, with 9 bases between them.

Comment on this clone: Other DNA sequences in this sample translate to the same CDR3. DNA of the CDR3: TGCGCCAGCAGCCCAATTCAGGGGGGCGGCGGGGAGCTGTTTTTT. This codes for CASSPIQGGGGELFF. J is TRBJ2-2 and V is TRBV4-1; weak D call: TRBD1 (7 bases). The CDR3 spans 15 residues. Trimming took 4 bases from V and 7 from J, leaving 16 bases between them. Germline CDR1 reads MGHRA; CDR2 reads YSYEKL.

The chain couples TRBV6-1 to TRBJ2-3; 12 nucleotides align to TRBD2. The CDR3 covers 16 residues. In germline, CDR1 is MNHNS, CDR2 SASEGT. The junction had 10 bases not matched to a gene; V was cut back by 4 bases and J by 8 bases. The CDR3 coding sequence is TGTGCCAGCAGTGTAGCCGCTAGCGGGGGGGCAGTTACGCAGTATTTT. It yields the protein CASSVAASGGAVTQYF.

This clone was recorded once. This sequence joins TRBV7-2 and TRBJ1-4; 11 bases are a match to TRBD1. Germline lookup yields CDR1 SGHTA and CDR2 FQGNSA. The CDR3 runs 15 residues. Trimming removed 4 bases from V and 5 bases from J; junction bases left unmatched: 3. CDR3 in DNA: TGTGCCAGCAGCTCGGACAGGGGGCGCAATGAAAAACTGTTTTTT. Its protein is CASSSDRGRNEKLFF.

The chain combines TRBV7-8 with TRBJ2-6, with a weak D call TRBD1 (5 bases). Trimming pared 5 bases from V and 0 bases from J, leaving 11 bases between. The CDR3 covers 16 residues. Germline lookup yields CDR1 SGHVS and CDR2 FQNEAQ. CDR3 region: CASSRATASGANVLTF. Here the CDR3 DNA reads TGTGCCAGCAGCCGGGCGACAGCCTCTGGGGCCAACGTCCTGACTTTC.

This clone appeared a few times. The chain links TRBV9 to TRBJ1-1; D not resolved. Trimming took off 0 bases at V and 0 bases at J, with 6 bases between the two ends. Germline assignment: CDR1 SGDLS and CDR2 YYNGEE. The length of the CDR3 is 14 residues. The CDR3 spells CASSVAFLNTEAFF. CDR3 sequence (DNA): TGTGCCAGCAGCGTAGCTTTTCTGAACACTGAAGCTTTCTTT. The variable domain in full, with the rest retrieved from reference TRBV9 and TRBJ1-1, is DSGVTQTPKHLITATGQRVTLRCSPRSGDLSVYWYQQSLDQGLQFLIQYYNGEERAKGNILERFSAQQFPDLHSELNLSSLELGDSALYFCASSVAFLNTEAFFGQGTRLTVV.

DNA of the CDR3: TGTGCCACCAGTGATCCCTCCAGGGGGCCTGAAAAACTGTTTTTT. Encoded protein: CATSDPSRGPEKLFF. The V gene is TRBV24-1, the J gene TRBJ1-4; TRBD1 matches 8 bases. CDR1 and CDR2 (germline): KGHDR, SFDVKD. This CDR3 spans 15 amino acids. V was clipped by 3 bases and J by 7 bases; unmatched bases: 6.

This clone showed up just once. This sequence joins TRBV9 and TRBJ1-1, with D unresolved. Trimming left V 3 bases short and J 7 bases short, with 16 bases between. This CDR3 has 14 residues. Germline V CDR1 and CDR2: SGDLS, YYNGEE. CDR3 nucleotides: TGTGCCAGCAGCGCTGAGTCGGGGAGTGGTGAAGCTTTCTTT. Protein: CASSAESGSGEAFF.

This clone appeared a single time. The J gene is TRBJ1-1, the V gene TRBV5-6; 7 bases match TRBD1. The V gene end was trimmed by 5 bases and the J gene end by 0 bases; junction bases not matched to a gene: 4. CDR3 length equals 14 residues. The germline CDR1 and CDR2 sequences are SGHDT and YYEEEE. In DNA form, the CDR3 reads TGTGCCAGCAGTAAAACAGGGGTGAACACTGAAGCTTTCTTT. Translated, it gives CASSKTGVNTEAFF.

The rearrangement links TRBV18 to TRBJ1-1; maybe TRBD1 (6 bases). V dropped 3 bases and J dropped 0 bases, with 14 bases sitting between them. Germline V gives CDR1 KGHSH, CDR2 LQKENI. This CDR3 region has 16 residues. CDR3 sequence: CASSPGGRYMNTEAFF. CDR3 DNA: TGTGCCAGCTCACCCGGGGGGCGGTACATGAACACTGAAGCTTTCTTT.

This chain uses TRBV9 with TRBJ1-2, with 7 bases identical to TRBD1. The CDR3 covers 13 residues. Germline V gene data show CDR1 as SGDLS and CDR2 as YYNGEE. Unmatched junction bases numbered 4, after V lost 4 bases and J lost 4 bases. CDR3 sequence reads: CASSLDRSYGYTF. The DNA of the CDR3 is TGTGCCAGCAGCCTGGACAGGTCCTATGGCTACACCTTC.

This rearrangement joins TRBV2 to TRBJ2-7, with D perhaps matching TRBD2 (5 bases). Germline lookup yields CDR1 SNHLY and CDR2 FYNNEI. The CDR3 totals 14 residues. Trimming took 2 bases from V and 6 from J, leaving 14 bases between them. The DNA for the CDR3 is TGTGCCAGCAGTGAAATAGGCGGGCGTTCCGAGCAGTACTTC. This gives the protein CASSEIGGRSEQYF.

CDR3 DNA: TGTGCCACCAGTGTCTTACCACTACAGGGGGAGGTGACCGGGGAGCTGTTTTTT. Translated, it gives CATSVLPLQGEVTGELFF. This chain links TRBV24-1 with TRBJ2-2; TRBD1 agrees at 8 bases. The trim removed 5 bases at V and 5 bases at J, leaving 15 bases unmatched. Germline CDR1 and CDR2: KGHDR and SFDVKD. The CDR3 runs to 18 residues.

V usage is TRBV7-7 and J usage is TRBJ2-6, with D possibly TRBD2 on 5 matching bases. V gave up 5 bases and J gave up 4 bases, with 12 bases separating them. Germline V gives CDR1 SSHAT, CDR2 FNYEAQ (reference sequence). The CDR3 is made up of 15 amino acids. CDR3 sequence: CASSPDYPGANVLTF. CDR3 DNA sequence: TGTGCCAGCAGCCCCGACTATCCCGGGGCCAACGTCCTGACTTTC.

V usage is TRBV19 and J usage is TRBJ1-4; D call uncertain. This CDR3 region has 14 residues. Germline loops: CDR1 LNHDA, CDR2 SQIVND (reference sequence). Trimming pared 3 bases from V and 0 bases from J, leaving 5 bases between. DNA of the CDR3: TGTGCCAGTAGTATGCAGGCAACTAATGAAAAACTGTTTTTT. The encoded protein is CASSMQATNEKLFF.

In nucleotides, the CDR3 is TGTGCCAGCAGCCCCCTCGGGAGCACAGATACGCAGTATTTT. Amino acids: CASSPLGSTDTQYF. The chain carries TRBV7-9 and TRBJ2-3; unclear D gene. V was trimmed by 5 bases and J by 0 bases, leaving 9 bases between them. Germline loops: CDR1 SEHNR, CDR2 FQNEAQ (reference sequence). The CDR3 is 14 amino acids.